Following are 3 T cell receptor beta chains from one sample sequenced in a study of blood T cell repertoires in COVID-19. Produced via immunoSEQ multiplex PCR; TCRdb's table is partial and in-frame only. The sample carries about 230,000 clones, roughly nine tenths recorded once. The sequencing sample was made of peripheral blood. Receptor source: a woman between 18 and 30 years old who had recovered from COVID-19.

This chain joins TRBV7-6 and TRBJ1-1; no firm D call. The CDR3 extends over 14 amino acids. The germline V gene encodes CDR1 SGHVS and CDR2 FNYEAQ. Trimming left V 2 bases short and J 0 bases short, with 7 bases between. The CDR3 DNA reads TGTGCCAGCAGCTTATCGGACTTGAACACTGAAGCTTTCTTT. Its translation is CASSLSDLNTEAFF.

This sequence joins TRBV6-6 and TRBJ1-1, with a tentative D call TRBD1 (6 bases). Germline values: CDR1 MNHNY, CDR2 SVGAGI (reference sequence). There are 11 residues in the CDR3. Trimming stripped 6 bases from V and 11 bases from J, with 13 bases between. CDR3: CASSHSQGAFF. CDR3 nucleotide sequence: TGTGCCAGCAGCCATTCACAGGGTGCTTTCTTT.

The table lists this clone with a few counts. V is TRBV25-1 and J is TRBJ2-3; 9 nucleotides align to TRBD1. Germline CDR1 MGHDK, CDR2 SYGVNS. This CDR3 has 17 amino acids. V trimming: 4 bases; J trimming: 4 bases; junction bases outside the gene matches: 12. The CDR3 region is CASSGPEGTGPPDTQYF. CDR3 coding DNA: TGTGCCAGCAGTGGGCCGGAAGGGACAGGGCCCCCAGATACGCAGTATTTT. The variable domain in full, completed from reference TRBV25-1 and TRBJ2-3, reads EADIYQTPRYLVIGTGKKITLECSQTMGHDKMYWYQQDPGMELHLIHYSYGVNSTEKGDLSSESTVSRIRTEHFPLTLESARPSHTSQYLCASSGPEGTGPPDTQYFGPGTRLTVL.